This entry lists 10 T cell receptor beta chains sequenced from one sample in a study of blood T cell repertoires in COVID-19. Profiled with immunoSEQ multiplex PCR; TCRdb holds only in-frame clones, not every one. The top ten clones hold around 1% of a sample with about 260,000 clones, 70% to 90% of them seen once. Sample: PBMCs or T cells enriched from blood (not recorded which). The source is a man in his fifties or sixties who had been exposed to COVID-19.

This chain uses TRBV19 with TRBJ2-1; 10 bases line up with TRBD2. V was clipped by 6 bases and J by 4 bases; unmatched bases: 6. This CDR3 is built from 15 residues. CDR1 LNHDA and CDR2 SQIVND come from the germline V gene (reference sequence). CDR3 DNA sequence: TGTGCCAGTAGGGAGCGGGGGGGCCCTTACAATGAGCAGTTCTTC. Translated: CASRERGGPYNEQFF.

The chain uses TRBV3-1 (or the pseudogene TRBV3-2) and TRBJ2-5; D uncertain. Germline V gene lookup returns CDR1 LGHDT and CDR2 YNNKEL (reference sequence). This CDR3 is 16 amino acids long. V lost 1 base and J 5 bases, leaving 17 bases between the germline ends. CDR3 sequence reads: CASSQGAVSSGETQYF. In DNA, the CDR3 is TGTGCCAGCAGCCAAGGTGCAGTTTCCTCCGGGGAGACCCAGTACTTC.

This chain joins TRBV7-9 and TRBJ1-1; D may be TRBD1 (5 bases). The CDR3 has 17 residues. CDR1 and CDR2 (germline): SEHNR, FQNEAQ (reference sequence). V was cut by 5 bases and J by 0 bases, with 19 bases left in between. CDR3 nucleotides: TGTGCCAGCAGCCCTTGGCCCCGACAGCCGATGAACACTGAAGCTTTCTTT. Translation gives CASSPWPRQPMNTEAFF.

The genes are TRBV2 and TRBJ2-3; 10 nucleotides line up with TRBD2. This CDR3 contains 14 residues. The trim removed 8 bases at V and 4 bases at J, leaving 6 bases unmatched. Germline loops: CDR1 SNHLY, CDR2 FYNNEI. The CDR3 DNA reads TGTGCCAGCCTCAGCGGGGGGGCAGCAGATACGCAGTATTTT. This sequence encodes CASLSGGAADTQYF. Using reference TRBV2 and TRBJ2-3 for the parts outside the CDR3, the full variable domain is EPEVTQTPSHQVTQMGQEVILRCVPISNHLYFYWYRQILGQKVEFLVSFYNNEISEKSEIFDDQFSVERPDGSNFTLKIRSTKLEDSAMYFCASLSGGAADTQYFGPGTRLTVL.

The chain has TRBV2 and TRBJ2-3, with a possible D match to TRBD2 (6 bases). The ends were cut back, 7 bases at V and 11 bases at J, with 13 bases in the middle. Germline CDR1 is SNHLY and CDR2 is FYNNEI. The CDR3 contains 11 residues. In nucleotides, the CDR3 is TGTGCCAGCATAAGGGACGGGAGGCAGTATTTT. It codes for CASIRDGRQYF. The full variable domain, in which reference TRBV2 and TRBJ2-3 provide the parts outside the CDR3, is EPEVTQTPSHQVTQMGQEVILRCVPISNHLYFYWYRQILGQKVEFLVSFYNNEISEKSEIFDDQFSVERPDGSNFTLKIRSTKLEDSAMYFCASIRDGRQYFGPGTRLTVL.

V usage is TRBV18 and J usage is TRBJ2-6; possible D gene TRBD2, 6 bases. The CDR3 runs to 15 residues. Germline V gives CDR1 KGHSH, CDR2 LQKENI. Trimming took 4 bases from V and 4 from J, leaving 11 bases between them. CDR3 in DNA: TGTGCCAGCTCACTAATGGGAGGAGGGGCCAACGTCCTGACTTTC. It encodes CASSLMGGGANVLTF.

V is TRBV29-1 and J is TRBJ2-7, with a possible D match to TRBD1 (6 bases). CDR1 and CDR2 (germline): SQVTM, ANQGSEA. V was trimmed by 6 bases and J by 9 bases, leaving 24 bases between them. The CDR3 extends over 14 amino acids. The CDR3 coding sequence is TGCAGCGTGGGGGCCGGGACATTCTTTAGTACGCAGTACTTC. It encodes CSVGAGTFFSTQYF.

The V call is TRBV7-8, the J call TRBJ2-7; 7 bases are shared with TRBD1. This CDR3 contains 15 residues. V trimming: 1 base; J trimming: 2 bases; junction bases outside the gene matches: 5. Germline CDR1 is SGHVS and CDR2 is FQNEAQ. The CDR3 loop is CASSLDVTGAYEQYV. In nucleotides, the CDR3 is TGTGCCAGCAGCTTAGATGTTACAGGGGCCTACGAGCAGTACGTC.

The chain employs TRBV3-1 (or the pseudogene TRBV3-2) and TRBJ2-1, with 7 nucleotides matching TRBD2. The V gene end was trimmed by 4 bases and the J gene end by 0 bases; junction bases not matched to a gene: 9. There are 17 residues in the CDR3. The germline gives CDR1 LGHDT, CDR2 YNNKEL (reference sequence). The CDR3: CASSPGVLASSYNEQFF. The CDR3 DNA follows: TGTGCCAGCAGCCCCGGTGTACTAGCGAGCTCCTACAATGAGCAGTTCTTC.

The chain is built from TRBV21-1 and TRBJ1-6; the tabulated D call, TRBD1, remains unverified against the DNA. TRBV21-1 is designated a pseudogene. The CDR3 is 17 residues long. CDR3 loop: CASSNPSDRGPGSPLHF. CDR3 coding DNA: TGTGCCAGCAGCAACCCCTCGGACAGGGGGCCAGGTTCACCCCTCCACTTT.